The 19 T cell receptor beta chains reported below all come from one sample, sequenced in a study of shared T cell receptors in the human thymus. Assay used: immunoSEQ multiplex PCR; TCRdb lists only in-frame clones, some missing. The repertoire includes hundreds of thousands of clones, approximately 89% of them detected once, and under 0.01% sits in the top ten. This same sample was also part of a study on human thymus T cells.

Sequenced sample: thymocytes. These receptors were collected from a boy in the first two years of life with a congenital heart defect.

This clone was detected only a few times. CDR3 nucleotide sequence: TGTGCCAGTAGTATTGTGGAGGGCGGGAGGAGGAACAATGAGCAGTTCTTC. Its protein is CASSIVEGGRRNNEQFF. The chain combines TRBV19 with TRBJ2-1, with 8 bases lining up with TRBD2. The CDR3 is 17 amino acids. From germline, CDR1 is LNHDA and CDR2 SQIVND (reference sequence). With V trimmed by 3 bases and J by 5 bases, 12 bases remained unmatched.

The V call is TRBV7-9, the J call TRBJ2-5; D might be TRBD1 (5 bases). V dropped 4 bases and J dropped 4 bases, with 13 bases sitting between them. Germline CDR1 reads SEHNR; CDR2 reads FQNEAQ (reference sequence). This CDR3 comprises 14 residues. CDR3 nucleotides: TGTGCCAGCAGCTCCCCATGGGGCCTAGAGACCCAGTACTTC. It translates to CASSSPWGLETQYF. The full variable domain, in which reference TRBV7-9 and TRBJ2-5 provide the parts outside the CDR3, is DTGVSQNPRHKITKRGQNVTFRCDPISEHNRLYWYRQTLGQGPEFLTYFQNEAQLEKSRLLSDRFSAERPKGSFSTLEIQRTEQGDSAMYLCASSSPWGLETQYFGPGTRLLVL.

This chain connects TRBV2 to TRBJ2-5; the match to TRBD2 covers 14 bases. The J segment lost 5 bases and the V segment lost 5 bases, leaving 16 bases of the junction unmatched. This CDR3 contains 19 residues. The V gene's germline CDR1 is SNHLY and CDR2 FYNNEI. DNA of the CDR3: TGTGCCAGCAGTACAAAGTCCGGGACTAGCGGGAGAAGGAGGGAGACCCAGTACTTC. Protein sequence: CASSTKSGTSGRRRETQYF.

The V gene is TRBV4-1, the J gene TRBJ2-6; TRBD2 is a possible D gene (5 bases). The germline V and J ends were trimmed by 11 bases and 4 bases, with 9 bases remaining between them. The CDR3 spans 12 residues. The germline V gene has CDR1 MGHRA and CDR2 YSYEKL. Here the CDR3 DNA reads TGCGCCCCCTCGGGGGGGGCCAACGTCCTGACTTTC. Protein: CAPSGGANVLTF.

The chain recombines TRBV25-1 with TRBJ2-5; a weak D match, TRBD2 (5 bases). Germline CDR1 is MGHDK and CDR2 is SYGVNS. The length of the CDR3 is 13 residues. Trimming shortened V by 7 bases and J by 3 bases, and 12 bases separated the two germline ends. This CDR3 reads CASMHREEETQYF. The CDR3 nucleotides are TGTGCCAGCATGCACCGGGAAGAAGAGACCCAGTACTTC. Based on the CDR3 plus reference TRBV25-1 and TRBJ2-5, the full variable domain is EADIYQTPRYLVIGTGKKITLECSQTMGHDKMYWYQQDPGMELHLIHYSYGVNSTEKGDLSSESTVSRIRTEHFPLTLESARPSHTSQYLCASMHREEETQYFGPGTRLLVL.

The gene calls are TRBV13 and TRBJ1-1, with 9 bases fitting TRBD1. The CDR3 runs to 15 residues. Germline V lookup: CDR1 PRHDT, CDR2 FYEKMQ (reference sequence). V gave up 5 bases and J gave up 4 bases; unmatched junction bases: 8. In nucleotides, the CDR3 is TGTGCCAGCAGCCCCTTGGGACAGGGAGGCACTGAAGCTTTCTTT. This translates into CASSPLGQGGTEAFF.

This CDR3 is CASSIALTTDTQYF. DNA of the CDR3: TGTGCCAGTAGTATTGCCCTTACAACAGATACGCAGTATTTT. The chain couples TRBV19 to TRBJ2-3; D gene unclear. Germline CDR1 and CDR2: LNHDA and SQIVND (reference sequence). With 3 bases removed from V and 3 bases from J, the gap between germline ends came to 10 bases. The CDR3 spans 14 residues.

V usage is TRBV7-2 and J usage is TRBJ2-5, with D uncertain. CDR3 length equals 15 residues. Germline-derived CDR1 and CDR2 are SGHTA and FQGNSA. V gave up 6 bases and J gave up 0 bases, with 14 bases separating them. CDR3 sequence reads: CASSSFVADQETQYF. The CDR3 coding sequence is TGTGCCAGCAGTTCTTTCGTGGCGGACCAAGAGACCCAGTACTTC.

This rearrangement joins TRBV4-2 to TRBJ2-5; 10 nucleotides line up with TRBD2. Per the germline V gene, CDR1 is LGHNA and CDR2 is YNFKEQ. After removal of 3 bases from V and 2 bases from J, the junction contained 9 bases not matched to a gene. This CDR3 has 17 residues. The CDR3 sequence: CASSHRLAGRIQETQYF. The CDR3 DNA reads as TGTGCCAGCAGCCACCGACTAGCGGGTCGGATTCAAGAGACCCAGTACTTC.

This rearrangement joins TRBV5-4 to TRBJ2-2, with D perhaps TRBD1 (5 bases). Germline V gene data show CDR1 as SGHNT and CDR2 as YYREEE (reference sequence). Trimming took off 6 bases at V and 1 base at J, with 13 bases between the two ends. The CDR3 has 15 residues. DNA for the CDR3: TGTGCCAGCAAACCCTGGGGCCTGAACACCGGGGAGCTGTTTTTT. Its protein is CASKPWGLNTGELFF. The full variable domain, its missing parts supplied by reference TRBV5-4 and TRBJ2-2, is ETGVTQSPTHLIKTRGQQVTLRCSSQSGHNTVSWYQQALGQGPQFIFQYYREEENGRGNFPPRFSGLQFPNYSSELNVNALELDDSALYLCASKPWGLNTGELFFGEGSRLTVL.

CDR3 in DNA: TGCGCCAGCAGCCACGATACCGGACAGGGGGTTGATGGCTACACCTTC. Encoded protein: CASSHDTGQGVDGYTF. The chain has TRBV4-1 and TRBJ1-2, with 10 bases lining up with TRBD1. CDR1 is MGHRA, CDR2 YSYEKL, per germline. The CDR3 covers 16 residues. With V trimmed by 3 bases and J by 6 bases, 10 bases remained unmatched.

The chain employs TRBV6-5 and TRBJ2-7; 9 bases are a match to TRBD1. The CDR3 runs to 14 residues. Unmatched junction bases numbered 3, after V lost 0 bases and J lost 6 bases. Germline values: CDR1 MNHEY, CDR2 SVGAGI. Here the CDR3 reads CASSYSWDRVEQYF. For the CDR3, the DNA is TGTGCCAGCAGTTACTCATGGGACAGGGTCGAGCAGTACTTC.

The chain joins TRBV7-2 to TRBJ1-5; the match to TRBD1 covers 7 bases. Germline CDR1 SGHTA, CDR2 FQGNSA. V gave up 5 bases and J gave up 4 bases; unmatched junction bases: 5. The CDR3 sequence is 14 residues long. CDR3 amino acids: CASSIRQGNQPQHF. In DNA form, the CDR3 reads TGTGCCAGCAGCATAAGACAGGGTAATCAGCCCCAGCATTTT.

Notes on this clone: Within the sample, other DNA sequences also encode this same CDR3. The J gene is TRBJ1-1, the V gene TRBV11-2, with TRBD1 as a possible D gene (6 bases). Germline CDR1 and CDR2: SGHAT and FQNNGV. V shed 5 bases and J shed 1 base, with 11 bases lying between them. This CDR3 has 14 residues. The CDR3 DNA reads TGTGCCAGCAGCCTTGAACAGGGGAACACTGAAGCTTTCTTT. Amino acids: CASSLEQGNTEAFF.

The chain's CDR3 is CATRENGQGSKRGISPLHF. CDR3 bases: TGTGCCACAAGGGAAAACGGACAGGGGTCAAAAAGGGGAATTTCACCCCTCCACTTT. This rearrangement joins TRBV5-3 to TRBJ1-6, with TRBD1 identical over 9 bases. TRBV5-3 is reported as an ORF; its role is uncertain. The CDR3 runs 19 residues. Trimming took 9 bases from V and 9 from J; bases not matched to a gene: 25.

V usage is TRBV5-1 and J usage is TRBJ2-1; the match to TRBD1 covers 7 bases. The CDR3 is 16 amino acids. J was trimmed by 6 bases and V by 2 bases; bases with no gene match: 11. CDR1 and CDR2 (germline): SGHRS, YFSETQ. The CDR3 here is CASSFSTSGQANEQFF. CDR3 in DNA: TGCGCCAGCAGCTTCTCTACAAGTGGACAGGCCAATGAGCAGTTCTTC.

DNA for the CDR3: TGTGCCAGCAGTTTGGGTCTAGCTAGCGCTTCCTACGAGCAGTACTTC. Translating it yields CASSLGLASASYEQYF. The chain has TRBV27 and TRBJ2-7; tentatively, D is TRBD2 (6 bases). CDR1 and CDR2 (germline): MNHEY, SMNVEV (reference sequence). There are 16 residues in the CDR3. Trimming took off 3 bases at V and 1 base at J, with 16 bases between the two ends.

V usage is TRBV7-9 and J usage is TRBJ2-6; D call uncertain. Germline V gives CDR1 SEHNR, CDR2 FQNEAQ (reference sequence). Trimming left V 11 bases short and J 0 bases short, with 5 bases between. CDR3 length equals 12 residues. CDR3 DNA sequence: TGTGCCTACTGCTCTGGGGCCAACGTCCTGACTTTC. Amino acid sequence: CAYCSGANVLTF. The complete variable domain, with remaining parts taken from reference TRBV7-9 and TRBJ2-6, reads DTGVSQNPRHKITKRGQNVTFRCDPISEHNRLYWYRQTLGQGPEFLTYFQNEAQLEKSRLLSDRFSAERPKGSFSTLEIQRTEQGDSAMYLCAYCSGANVLTFGAGSRLTVL.

A single count supports this clone. V usage is TRBV30 and J usage is TRBJ2-5, with a weak D call TRBD2 (6 bases). With 0 bases removed from V and 5 bases from J, the gap between germline ends came to 16 bases. The germline V gene encodes CDR1 GTSNPN and CDR2 SVGIG (reference sequence). CDR3 length equals 15 residues. The CDR3 DNA sequence: TGTGCCTGGAGTGTCCGGGACTTCGCCTGGGAGACCCAGTACTTC. Translating gives CAWSVRDFAWETQYF.